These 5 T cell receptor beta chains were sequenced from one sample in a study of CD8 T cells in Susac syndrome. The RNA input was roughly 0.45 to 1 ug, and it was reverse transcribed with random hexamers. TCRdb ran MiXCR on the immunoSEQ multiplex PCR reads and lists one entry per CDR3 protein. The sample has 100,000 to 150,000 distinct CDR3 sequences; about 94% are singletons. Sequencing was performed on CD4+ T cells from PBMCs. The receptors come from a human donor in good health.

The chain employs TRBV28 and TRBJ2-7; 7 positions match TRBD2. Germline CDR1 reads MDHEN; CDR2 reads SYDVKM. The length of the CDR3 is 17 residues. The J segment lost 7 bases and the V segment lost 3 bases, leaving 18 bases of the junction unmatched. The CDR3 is CASSFRVVAGLQEEQYF. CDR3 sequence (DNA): TGTGCCAGCAGTTTTCGGGTGGTAGCGGGCCTCCAGGAGGAGCAGTACTTC.

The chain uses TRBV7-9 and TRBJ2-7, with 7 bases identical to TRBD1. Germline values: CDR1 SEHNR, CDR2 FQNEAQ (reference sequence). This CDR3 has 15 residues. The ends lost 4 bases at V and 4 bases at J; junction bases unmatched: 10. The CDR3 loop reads CASSSRPGQLYEQYF. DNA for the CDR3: TGTGCCAGCAGCTCCAGGCCGGGACAGTTGTACGAGCAGTACTTC.

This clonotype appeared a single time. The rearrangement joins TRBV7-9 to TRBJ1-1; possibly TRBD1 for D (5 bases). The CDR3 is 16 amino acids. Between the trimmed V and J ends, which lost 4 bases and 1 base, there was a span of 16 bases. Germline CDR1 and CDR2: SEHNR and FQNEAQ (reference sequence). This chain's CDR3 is CASSSPGGNPNTEAFF. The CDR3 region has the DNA TGTGCCAGCAGCTCCCCGGGGGGGAATCCGAACACTGAAGCTTTCTTT.

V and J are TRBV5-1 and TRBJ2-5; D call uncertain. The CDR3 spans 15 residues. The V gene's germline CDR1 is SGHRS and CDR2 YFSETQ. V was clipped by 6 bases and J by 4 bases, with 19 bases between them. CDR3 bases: TGCGCCAGCACCCCGATGACATCCCAGGTAGAGACCCAGTACTTC. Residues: CASTPMTSQVETQYF.

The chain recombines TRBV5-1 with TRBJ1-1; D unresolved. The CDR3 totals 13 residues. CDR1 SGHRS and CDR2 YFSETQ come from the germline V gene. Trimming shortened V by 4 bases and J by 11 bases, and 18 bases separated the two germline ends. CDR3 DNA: TGCGCCAGCAGCGCAGAACACACCGGCGGGGCTTTCTTT. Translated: CASSAEHTGGAFF.